Following are 16 T cell receptor beta chains from one sample sequenced in a study of kidney transplant recipient with SARS-CoV-2 infection. TCRdb analysed the reads with MiXCR anew, one entry per CDR3 protein. The sample contains fewer than 250,000 distinct CDR3 sequences, around 30% of which appear only once. The sequencing used a blood sample, collected at baseline and on roughly day 110 from a kidney transplant recipient. The receptor set was obtained from a male patient between 25 and 39 years old who had COVID-19 and was a kidney transplant recipient. A share of the T cells may be of graft donor origin.

This clonotype was counted at least ten times. The CDR3 is CASSHNTHSPLHF. The CDR3 nucleotides read TGCGCCAGCAGCCACAATACTCATTCACCCCTCCACTTT. V gene TRBV4-3 combines with J gene TRBJ1-6, with unresolved D. The V end lost 3 bases, the J end lost 8 bases, and 8 bases lay between the germline ends. The CDR3 has 13 residues. The germline gives CDR1 LGHNA, CDR2 YSLEER.

In its sample, this clonotype was seen many times. The rearrangement links TRBV4-3 to TRBJ2-4, with a tentative D call TRBD2 (6 bases). Trimming removed 0 bases at V and 5 bases at J, with 17 bases between. Germline values: CDR1 LGHNA, CDR2 YSLEER. The length of the CDR3 is 17 residues. CDR3 coding DNA: TGCGCCAGCAGCCAAGAGGCGGGGCCAACAACCCAAAACATTCAGTACTTC. It yields the protein CASSQEAGPTTQNIQYF.

The rearrangement joins TRBV5-5 to TRBJ1-1; no reliable D call. CDR1 and CDR2 from the germline V gene are SGHKS and YYEKEE (reference sequence). The CDR3 has 16 residues. The V and J ends lost 0 bases and 2 bases respectively, with 14 bases between them. Here the CDR3 DNA reads TGTGCCAGCAGCTTGGGGTGGAGGTCCATAAACACTGAAGCTTTCTTT. Translating it yields CASSLGWRSINTEAFF.

In this sample, this clonotype turned up many times. CDR3 bases: TGTGCCAGCAGTTCTCAGGGGGAGGGGGTAGGCTACACCTTC. Translating it yields CASSSQGEGVGYTF. The chain carries TRBV27 and TRBJ1-2, with 7 bases lining up with TRBD1. Germline CDR1 MNHEY, CDR2 SMNVEV (reference sequence). CDR3 length equals 14 residues. V lost 4 bases and J lost 8; bases outside the gene matches: 10.

Worth noting for this clonotype: This sequence may be a read error, since a much larger clone differs from it by one base. The chain links TRBV13 to TRBJ2-1, with 11 bases that match TRBD2. Germline values: CDR1 PRHDT, CDR2 FYEKMQ (reference sequence). The length of the CDR3 is 17 residues. CDR3: CANSRYSGTSGLGEQFF. As DNA, the CDR3 is TGTGCCAACAGCCGATACTCCGGGACTAGCGGATTGGGCGAGCAGTTCTTC.

This clonotype was seen repeatedly, ten times or more. The J gene is TRBJ1-3, the V gene TRBV29-1, with TRBD1 identical over 7 bases. V lost 2 bases, J lost 2 bases, and 3 bases stayed unmatched. CDR3 size: 14 residues. Germline CDR1 is SQVTM and CDR2 is ANQGSEA. The CDR3 is CSVETGEAGNTIYF. CDR3 coding DNA: TGCAGCGTTGAAACAGGGGAGGCTGGAAACACCATATATTTT.

There are many counts of this clonotype. This rearrangement joins TRBV24-1 to TRBJ1-2, with D unresolved. Germline CDR1 is KGHDR and CDR2 is SFDVKD. V was cut by 6 bases and J by 4 bases, with 23 bases left in between. The length of the CDR3 is 17 residues. The CDR3 region has the DNA TGTGCCACCAGTCTACATCATAGTACCAGAAAGACCTATGGCTACACCTTC. This codes for CATSLHHSTRKTYGYTF.

This clonotype was observed many times. The chain is built from TRBV20-1 and TRBJ1-5, with 9 bases that match TRBD1. The junction had 7 bases not matched to a gene; V was cut back by 2 bases and J by 8 bases. Germline CDR1 is DFQATT and CDR2 is SNEGSKA (reference sequence). The CDR3 runs 14 residues. The DNA for the CDR3 is TGCAGTGCTAGAACCGGACAGGGGATAGAGCCCCAGCATTTT. Translated: CSARTGQGIEPQHF.

This clonotype was detected once. The junction and the germline gene differ at one end; a read error may be behind it. The chain links TRBV4-3 to TRBJ2-2; 15 bases fit TRBD2. Germline CDR1 is LGHNA and CDR2 is YSLEER. The CDR3 extends over 17 amino acids. The CDR3 DNA follows: TGCGCCAGCAGCCAAGGGACTAGCGGGGGGGCCGACGGGGAGCTGGTTTTT. The encoded protein is CASSQGTSGGADGELVF.

Remarks on this clonotype: A single base separates this from a much larger clone, so it may be a read error. The chain combines TRBV3-1 with TRBJ2-5, with unresolved D. The V end was cut by 5 bases, the J end by 5 bases, with 24 bases between. This CDR3 region has 17 residues. Germline lookup yields CDR1 LGHDT and CDR2 YNNKEL (reference sequence). CDR3 sequence: CASSIQHPTSFSETQYF. The CDR3 region has the DNA TGTGCCAGCAGCATTCAGCATCCCACTTCTTTCTCTGAGACCCAGTACTTC.

Concerning this clonotype: This sequence may be a read error, since a much larger clone differs from it by one base. The genes are TRBV7-8 and TRBJ1-2; a possible D gene is TRBD1 (5 bases). This CDR3 has 15 amino acids. CDR1 is SGHVS, CDR2 FQNEAQ, per germline. CDR3 bases: TGTGCCGGCAGCCCCCGTGGGGGGACCTACTATGGCTACACCTTC. Translated, it gives CAGSPRGGTYYGYTF.

This clonotype was recorded only once. This chain joins TRBV29-1 and TRBJ2-1; no clear D. The length of the CDR3 is 16 residues. Germline-derived CDR1 and CDR2 are SQVTM and ANQGSEA. The V and J ends lost 2 bases and 12 bases respectively, with 26 bases between them. The CDR3: CSVEPRRGSVVLGQFF. The DNA of the CDR3 is TGCAGCGTTGAACCGAGGAGAGGCAGTGTTGTATTGGGGCAGTTCTTC.

A note on this clonotype: A read error may explain this, as a much larger clone is one base away. The chain couples TRBV28 to TRBJ1-1; D is possibly TRBD1 (5 bases). Germline CDR1 is MDHEN and CDR2 is SYDVKM. With 8 bases removed from V and 0 bases from J, the gap between germline ends came to 13 bases. The CDR3 length is 14 residues. CDR3 bases: TGTGCCAGCGGTCAAGGAGGGGTGAACACTGAAGCTTTCTTT. This gives the protein CASGQGGVNTEAFF.

There are many counts of this clonotype. The chain has TRBV20-1 and TRBJ2-7; TRBD2 is a possible D gene (7 bases). Looked up from germline, CDR1 is DFQATT and CDR2 is SNEGSKA (reference sequence). The CDR3 loop spans 13 amino acids. Trimming took off 6 bases at V and 4 bases at J, with 16 bases between the two ends. The CDR3 protein is CSANGGAEYEQYF. As DNA, the CDR3 is TGCAGTGCCAATGGGGGGGCGGAGTACGAGCAGTACTTC.

With regard to this clonotype: It may be a read error: a sequence one base away is much more abundant. Because the CDR3 is missing its conserved closing phenylalanine or tryptophan, this is likely a read error. The gene calls are TRBV6-6 and TRBJ1-2; no firm D call. CDR3 size: 17 residues. Germline CDR1 is MNHNY and CDR2 is SVGAGI (reference sequence). The germline V and J ends were trimmed by 5 bases and 4 bases, with 23 bases remaining between them. The DNA for the CDR3 is TGTGCCAGCAGTGGGCCGATAGGTGGGAGAAAGACCTATGGCTACACCCTC. Its protein is CASSGPIGGRKTYGYTL.

This clonotype was seen at least ten times. V is TRBV11-3 and J is TRBJ1-2; no definite D call. Germline-derived CDR1 and CDR2 are SGHNT and YENEEA. V was cut by 4 bases and J by 4 bases, with 22 bases left in between. The CDR3 is made up of 17 amino acids. CDR3 bases: TGTGCCAGCAGCTACATGCCCGATCTCGGAAAGACCTATGGCTACACCTTC. This codes for CASSYMPDLGKTYGYTF. The whole variable domain, filled in from reference TRBV11-3 and TRBJ1-2, reads EAGVVQSPRYKIIEKKQPVAFWCNPISGHNTLYWYLQNLGQGPELLIRYENEEAVDDSQLPKDRFSAERLKGVDSTLKIQPAELGDSAVYLCASSYMPDLGKTYGYTFGSGTRLTVV.